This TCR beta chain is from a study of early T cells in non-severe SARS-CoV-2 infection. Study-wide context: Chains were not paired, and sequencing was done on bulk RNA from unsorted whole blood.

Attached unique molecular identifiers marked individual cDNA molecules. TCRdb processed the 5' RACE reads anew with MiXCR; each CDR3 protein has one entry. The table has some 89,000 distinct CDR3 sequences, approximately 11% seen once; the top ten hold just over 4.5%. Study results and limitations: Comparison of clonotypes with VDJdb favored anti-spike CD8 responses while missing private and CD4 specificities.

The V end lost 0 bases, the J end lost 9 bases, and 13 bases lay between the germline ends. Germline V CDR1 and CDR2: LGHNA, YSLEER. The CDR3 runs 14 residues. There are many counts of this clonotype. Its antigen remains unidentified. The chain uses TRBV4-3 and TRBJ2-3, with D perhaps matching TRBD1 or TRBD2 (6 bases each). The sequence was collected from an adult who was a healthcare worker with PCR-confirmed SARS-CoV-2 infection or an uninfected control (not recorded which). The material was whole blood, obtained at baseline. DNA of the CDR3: TGCGCCAGCAGCCAAGATTGGGGGGCTCAGACGCAGTATTTT. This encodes CASSQDWGAQTQYF.